The 4 T cell receptor beta chains below come from one sample, sequenced in a study of cytomegalovirus exposure and HLA in healthy donors. It was with 60 Vbeta and 13 Jbeta primers that the PCR ran. The protocol was immunoSEQ multiplex PCR, while the TCRdb copy is restricted to in-frame clones and leaves out a portion. The table includes around 150,000 clones, 82% detected once. Sequenced sample: PBMCs. These receptors came from a girl aged 2-10 years in good health and CMV-seropositive.

The chain recombines TRBV5-1 with TRBJ2-5; D unresolved. Trimming shortened V by 0 bases and J by 2 bases, and 5 bases separated the two germline ends. Germline V gene data show CDR1 as SGHRS and CDR2 as YFSETQ. This CDR3 has 13 residues. The chain's CDR3 is CASSLVQQETQYF. Written as DNA, the CDR3 is TGCGCCAGCAGCTTGGTACAGCAAGAGACCCAGTACTTC.

V and J are TRBV29-1 and TRBJ2-6, with 8 bases matching TRBD1. Germline-derived CDR1 and CDR2 are SQVTM and ANQGSEA. This CDR3 region has 18 residues. The J segment lost 2 bases and the V segment lost 4 bases, leaving 13 bases of the junction unmatched. The CDR3 region has the DNA TGCAGCGTTGGCCGGAGGGTGACAGGGGAACCTGGGGCCAACGTCCTGACTTTC. Translation gives CSVGRRVTGEPGANVLTF.

The chain links TRBV6-1 to TRBJ2-5, with a tentative D call TRBD2 (7 bases). The ends were cut back, 4 bases at V and 6 bases at J, with 27 bases in the middle. The CDR3 contains 18 residues. The germline gives CDR1 MNHNS, CDR2 SASEGT. Written as DNA, the CDR3 is TGTGCCAGCAGTGCCGGGAGCCACAGGGCGGGAGAGGTGAAGACCCAGTACTTC. Its protein product is CASSAGSHRAGEVKTQYF.

The chain has TRBV6-6 and TRBJ2-5; 10 bases are shared with TRBD2. V gave up 5 bases and J gave up 3 bases; unmatched junction bases: 3. The CDR3 runs to 14 residues. CDR1 and CDR2 (germline): MNHNY, SVGAGI (reference sequence). DNA of the CDR3: TGTGCCAGCAGTCTCGGACTAGCGGAAGAGACCCAGTACTTC. It translates to CASSLGLAEETQYF.